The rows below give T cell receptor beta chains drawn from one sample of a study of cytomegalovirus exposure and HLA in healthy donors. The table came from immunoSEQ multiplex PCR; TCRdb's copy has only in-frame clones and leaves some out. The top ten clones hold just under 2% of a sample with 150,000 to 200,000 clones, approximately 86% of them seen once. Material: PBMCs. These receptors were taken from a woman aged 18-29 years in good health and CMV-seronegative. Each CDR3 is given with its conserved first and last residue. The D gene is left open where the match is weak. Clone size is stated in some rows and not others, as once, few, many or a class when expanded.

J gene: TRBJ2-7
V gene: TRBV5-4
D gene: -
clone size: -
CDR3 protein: CASSLERNYEQYF
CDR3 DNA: TGTGCCAGCAGCTTGGAACGGAACTACGAGCAGTACTTC

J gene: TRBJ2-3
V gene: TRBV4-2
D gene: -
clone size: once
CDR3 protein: CASSQVGSPGAQYF
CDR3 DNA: TGTGCCAGCAGCCAAGTCGGATCCCCGGGAGCGCAGTATTTT

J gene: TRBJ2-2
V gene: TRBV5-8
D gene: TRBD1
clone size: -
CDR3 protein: CASTDGPGGTPGELFF
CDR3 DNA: TGTGCCAGCACCGATGGTCCAGGGGGAACACCCGGGGAGCTGTTTTTT

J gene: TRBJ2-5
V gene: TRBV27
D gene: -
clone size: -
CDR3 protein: CASTRVAPLAGETQYF
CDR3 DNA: TGTGCCAGCACTCGAGTCGCTCCCCTTGCCGGAGAGACCCAGTACTTC

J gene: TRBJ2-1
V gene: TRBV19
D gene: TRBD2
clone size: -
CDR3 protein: CASSPGTNGEQFF
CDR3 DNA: TGTGCCAGTAGTCCCGGGACTAACGGTGAGCAGTTCTTC

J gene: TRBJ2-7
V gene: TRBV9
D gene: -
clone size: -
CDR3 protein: CASSAGIAASYEQYF
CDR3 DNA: TGTGCCAGCAGCGCCGGAATAGCGGCCTCCTACGAGCAGTACTTC

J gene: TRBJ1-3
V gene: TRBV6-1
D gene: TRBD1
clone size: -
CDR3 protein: CASRGQVLRNTIYF
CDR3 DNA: TGTGCCAGCAGGGGACAGGTATTAAGGAACACCATATATTTT

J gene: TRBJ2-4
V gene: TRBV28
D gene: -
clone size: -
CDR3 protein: CASSLTGLAKNIQYF
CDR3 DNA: TGTGCCAGCAGTTTAACAGGGTTAGCCAAAAACATTCAGTACTTC

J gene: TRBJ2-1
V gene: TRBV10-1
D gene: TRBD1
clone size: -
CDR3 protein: CASSRDRVGNEQFF
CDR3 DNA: TGCGCCAGCAGCCGGGACAGGGTTGGGAATGAGCAATTCTTC

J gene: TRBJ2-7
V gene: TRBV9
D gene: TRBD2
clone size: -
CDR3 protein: CASSAGLAWYEQYF
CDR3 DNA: TGTGCCAGCAGCGCGGGACTAGCGTGGTACGAGCAGTACTTC

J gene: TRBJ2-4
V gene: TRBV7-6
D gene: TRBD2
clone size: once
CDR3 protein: CASSLSGTKNIQYF
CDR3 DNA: TGTGCCAGCAGCTTGAGCGGGACCAAAAACATTCAGTACTTC

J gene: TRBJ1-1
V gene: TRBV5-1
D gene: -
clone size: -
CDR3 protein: CASSQGHKTELNTEAFF
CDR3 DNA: TGCGCCAGCAGCCAGGGCCATAAAACCGAGTTGAACACTGAAGCTTTCTTT

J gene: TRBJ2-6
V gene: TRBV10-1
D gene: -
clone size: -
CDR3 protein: CAIGGDGSSSGANVLTF
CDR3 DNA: TGCGCCATCGGGGGTGACGGGAGCAGCTCTGGGGCCAACGTCCTGACTTTC

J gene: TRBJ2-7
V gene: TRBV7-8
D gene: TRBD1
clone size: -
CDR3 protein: CASTIRDRDHEQYF
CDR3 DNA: TGTGCCAGCACCATACGGGACAGGGACCACGAGCAGTACTTC

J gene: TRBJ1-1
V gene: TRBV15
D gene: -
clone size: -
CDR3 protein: CATSSEVMNTEAFF
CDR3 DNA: TGTGCCACCAGCAGTGAGGTCATGAACACTGAAGCTTTCTTT

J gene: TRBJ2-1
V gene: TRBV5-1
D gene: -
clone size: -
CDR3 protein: CASSSQNSYNEQFF
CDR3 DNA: TGCGCCAGCAGCTCCCAAAACTCCTACAATGAGCAGTTCTTC

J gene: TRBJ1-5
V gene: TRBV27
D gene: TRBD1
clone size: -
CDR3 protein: CASSSSGTGGGNQPQHF
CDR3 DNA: TGTGCCAGCAGTTCCTCCGGGACAGGGGGCGGCAATCAGCCCCAGCATTTT

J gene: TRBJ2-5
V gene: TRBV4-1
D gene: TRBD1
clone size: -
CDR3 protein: CASSQPGTGGLETQYF
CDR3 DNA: TGCGCCAGCAGCCAGCCCGGGACAGGAGGTTTAGAGACCCAGTACTTC

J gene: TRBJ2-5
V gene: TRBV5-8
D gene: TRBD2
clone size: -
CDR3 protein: CASSSSELGTSISETQYF
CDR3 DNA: TGTGCCAGCAGCTCTTCTGAACTCGGGACTAGCATAAGTGAGACCCAGTACTTC

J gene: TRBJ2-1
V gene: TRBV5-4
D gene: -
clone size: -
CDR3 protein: CASSLPPADYYNEQFF
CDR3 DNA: TGTGCCAGCAGCTTGCCTCCCGCGGATTACTACAATGAGCAGTTCTTC

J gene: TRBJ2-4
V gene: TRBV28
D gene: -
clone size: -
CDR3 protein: CASSLTGVKNIQYF
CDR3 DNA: TGTGCCAGCAGTTTAACGGGGGTCAAAAACATTCAGTACTTC

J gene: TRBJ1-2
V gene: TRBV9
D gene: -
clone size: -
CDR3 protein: CASSLFLGRASFHGYTF
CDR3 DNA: TGTGCCAGCAGCCTATTCCTCGGCCGGGCTAGCTTTCATGGCTACACCTTC

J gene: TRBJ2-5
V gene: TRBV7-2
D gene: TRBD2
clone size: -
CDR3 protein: CASSPGWTSGALETQYF
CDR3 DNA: TGTGCCAGCAGCCCCGGCTGGACTAGCGGGGCTTTAGAGACCCAGTACTTC

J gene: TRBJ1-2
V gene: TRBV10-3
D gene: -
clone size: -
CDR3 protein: CAISESDRHGYTF
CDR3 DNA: TGTGCCATCAGTGAGTCGGACAGACATGGCTACACCTTC

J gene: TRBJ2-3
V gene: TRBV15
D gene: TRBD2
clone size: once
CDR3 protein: CATSREGTSGADTQYF
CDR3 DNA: TGTGCCACCAGCAGAGAAGGGACTAGCGGGGCAGATACGCAGTATTTT

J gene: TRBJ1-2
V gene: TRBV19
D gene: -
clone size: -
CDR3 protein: CASSLTLPYGYTF
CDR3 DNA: TGTGCCAGTAGTCTAACCTTACCCTATGGCTACACCTTC

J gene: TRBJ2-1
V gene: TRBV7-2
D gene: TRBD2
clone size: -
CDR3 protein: CASRNPGLAGGWQFF
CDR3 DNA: TGTGCCAGCAGAAATCCGGGACTAGCGGGGGGGTGGCAGTTCTTC

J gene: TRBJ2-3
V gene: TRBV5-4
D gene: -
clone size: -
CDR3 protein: CASSPRDSLNTDTQYF
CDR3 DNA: TGTGCCAGCAGCCCGCGGGACAGCCTCAACACAGATACGCAGTATTTT

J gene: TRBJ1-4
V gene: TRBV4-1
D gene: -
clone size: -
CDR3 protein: CASSPQGLVTNEKLFF
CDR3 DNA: TGCGCCAGCAGCCCTCAGGGTTTGGTTACTAATGAAAAACTGTTTTTT

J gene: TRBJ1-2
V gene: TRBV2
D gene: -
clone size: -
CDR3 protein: CASSAENYGYTF
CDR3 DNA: TGTGCCAGCAGTGCAGAAAACTATGGCTACACCTTC

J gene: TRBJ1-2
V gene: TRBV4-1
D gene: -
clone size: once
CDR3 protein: CASSQDSRPGYTF
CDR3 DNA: TGCGCCAGCAGCCAAGATTCTAGACCTGGCTACACCTTC

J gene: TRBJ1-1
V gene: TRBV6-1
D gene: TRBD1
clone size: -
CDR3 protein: CASSARQGMNTEAFF
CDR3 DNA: TGTGCCAGCAGTGCCCGACAGGGGATGAACACTGAAGCTTTCTTT

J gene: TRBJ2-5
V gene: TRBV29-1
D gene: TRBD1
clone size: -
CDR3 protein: CSVATGEGAETQYF
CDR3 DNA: TGCAGCGTTGCGACAGGGGAAGGAGCGGAGACCCAGTACTTC

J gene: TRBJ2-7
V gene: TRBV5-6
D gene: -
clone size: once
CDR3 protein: CASSLPQDEQYF
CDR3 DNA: TGTGCCAGCAGCCTACCGCAGGACGAGCAGTACTTC

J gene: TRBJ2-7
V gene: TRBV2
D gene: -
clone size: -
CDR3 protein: CASSEGTLISYEQYF
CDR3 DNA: TGTGCCAGCAGTGAAGGGACTTTAATATCCTACGAGCAGTACTTC

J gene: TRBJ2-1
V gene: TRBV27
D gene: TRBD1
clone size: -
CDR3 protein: CASSFTGTGNEQFF
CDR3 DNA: TGTGCCAGCAGTTTCACCGGGACAGGCAATGAGCAGTTCTTC

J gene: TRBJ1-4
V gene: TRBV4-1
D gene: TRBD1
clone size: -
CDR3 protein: CASSQETGGGEKLFF
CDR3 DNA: TGCGCCAGCAGCCAGGAGACAGGGGGAGGGGAAAAACTGTTTTTT

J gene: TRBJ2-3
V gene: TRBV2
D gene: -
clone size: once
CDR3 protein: CASTERGDTQYF
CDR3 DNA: TGTGCCAGCACCGAGCGCGGAGATACGCAGTATTTT

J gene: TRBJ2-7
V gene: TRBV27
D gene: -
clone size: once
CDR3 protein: CASQRQSSYEQYF
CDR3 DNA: TGTGCCAGCCAGAGACAGAGCTCCTACGAGCAGTACTTC

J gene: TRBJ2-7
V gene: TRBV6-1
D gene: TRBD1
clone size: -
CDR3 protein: CASSDRPDRGYF
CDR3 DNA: TGTGCCAGCAGCGACCGCCCGGACAGGGGGTATTTC

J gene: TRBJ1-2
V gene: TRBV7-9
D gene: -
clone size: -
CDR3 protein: CASSSGLASNYGYTF
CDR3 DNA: TGTGCCAGCAGCTCGGGACTCGCATCTAACTATGGCTACACCTTC

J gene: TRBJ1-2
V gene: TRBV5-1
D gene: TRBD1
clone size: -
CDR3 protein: CASSWGLGQQYGYTF
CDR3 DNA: TGCGCCAGCAGCTGGGGGCTGGGACAGCAATATGGCTACACCTTC

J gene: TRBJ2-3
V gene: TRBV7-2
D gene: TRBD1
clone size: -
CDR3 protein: CASSQSGTGVQDTQYF
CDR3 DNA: TGTGCCAGCAGCCAGTCCGGGACAGGGGTCCAAGATACGCAGTATTTT

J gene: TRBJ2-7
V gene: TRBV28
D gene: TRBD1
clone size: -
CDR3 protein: CASLDRVNEQYF
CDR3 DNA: TGTGCCAGCTTAGACAGGGTCAACGAGCAGTACTTC

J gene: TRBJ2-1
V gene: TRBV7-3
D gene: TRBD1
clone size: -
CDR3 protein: CASSQAQGASYNEQFF
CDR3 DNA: TGTGCCAGCAGCCAGGCACAGGGGGCCTCCTACAATGAGCAGTTCTTC

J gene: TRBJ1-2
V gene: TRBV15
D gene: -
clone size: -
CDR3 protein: CATSRPVGGHGYTF
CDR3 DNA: TGTGCCACCAGCAGGCCCGTGGGGGGGCATGGCTACACCTTC

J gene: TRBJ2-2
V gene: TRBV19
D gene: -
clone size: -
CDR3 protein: CASSPGSDYPTGELFF
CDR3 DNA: TGTGCCAGTAGTCCGGGTTCTGACTACCCCACCGGGGAGCTGTTTTTT

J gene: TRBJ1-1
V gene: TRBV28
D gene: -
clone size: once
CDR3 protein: CASSLGGRQAFF
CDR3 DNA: TGTGCCAGCAGTCTGGGGGGTCGACAAGCTTTCTTT

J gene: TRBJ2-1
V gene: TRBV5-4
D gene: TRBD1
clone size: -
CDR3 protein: CASSRRGQGSNEQFF
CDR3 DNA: TGTGCCAGCAGCCGGAGGGGACAGGGGTCCAATGAGCAGTTCTTC

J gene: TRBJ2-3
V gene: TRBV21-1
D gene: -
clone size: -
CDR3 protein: CASSKYEPQSPTDTQYF
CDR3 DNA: TGTGCCAGCAGCAAATATGAGCCTCAATCCCCCACAGATACGCAGTATTTT

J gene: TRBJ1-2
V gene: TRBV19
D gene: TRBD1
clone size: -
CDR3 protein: CASISQGAADYGYTF
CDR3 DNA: TGTGCCAGTATCTCACAGGGGGCGGCAGACTATGGCTACACCTTC

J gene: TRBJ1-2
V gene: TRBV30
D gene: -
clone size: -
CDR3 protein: CAWSSGYMRGYTF
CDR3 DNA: TGTGCCTGGAGTAGTGGGTATATGCGGGGCTACACCTTC

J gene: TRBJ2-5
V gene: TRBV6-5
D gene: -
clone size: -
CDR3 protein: CASSSPGVTQYF
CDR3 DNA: TGTGCCAGCAGCTCCCCGGGGGTGACCCAGTACTTC

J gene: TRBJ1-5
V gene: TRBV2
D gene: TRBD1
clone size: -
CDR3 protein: CASADRVSDQPQHF
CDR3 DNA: TGTGCCAGCGCGGACAGGGTGTCCGATCAGCCCCAGCATTTT

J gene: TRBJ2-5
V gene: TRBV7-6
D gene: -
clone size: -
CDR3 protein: CASSYRARVETQYF
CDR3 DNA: TGTGCCAGCAGCTACCGCGCGAGGGTGGAGACCCAGTACTTC

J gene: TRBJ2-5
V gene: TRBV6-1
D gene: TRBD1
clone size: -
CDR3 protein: CASRFTGGETQYF
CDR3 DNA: TGTGCCAGCAGATTCACAGGGGGGGAGACCCAGTACTTC